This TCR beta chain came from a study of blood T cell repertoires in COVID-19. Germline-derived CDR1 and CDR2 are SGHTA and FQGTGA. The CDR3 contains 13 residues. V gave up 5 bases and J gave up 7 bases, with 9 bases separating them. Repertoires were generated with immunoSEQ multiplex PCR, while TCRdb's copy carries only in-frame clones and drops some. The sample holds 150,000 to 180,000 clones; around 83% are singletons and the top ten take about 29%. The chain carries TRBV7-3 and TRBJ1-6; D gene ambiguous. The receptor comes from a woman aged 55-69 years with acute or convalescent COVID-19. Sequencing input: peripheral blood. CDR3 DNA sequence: TGTGCCAGCAGCCCCGGGGTCAATTCACCCCTCCACTTT. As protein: CASSPGVNSPLHF.